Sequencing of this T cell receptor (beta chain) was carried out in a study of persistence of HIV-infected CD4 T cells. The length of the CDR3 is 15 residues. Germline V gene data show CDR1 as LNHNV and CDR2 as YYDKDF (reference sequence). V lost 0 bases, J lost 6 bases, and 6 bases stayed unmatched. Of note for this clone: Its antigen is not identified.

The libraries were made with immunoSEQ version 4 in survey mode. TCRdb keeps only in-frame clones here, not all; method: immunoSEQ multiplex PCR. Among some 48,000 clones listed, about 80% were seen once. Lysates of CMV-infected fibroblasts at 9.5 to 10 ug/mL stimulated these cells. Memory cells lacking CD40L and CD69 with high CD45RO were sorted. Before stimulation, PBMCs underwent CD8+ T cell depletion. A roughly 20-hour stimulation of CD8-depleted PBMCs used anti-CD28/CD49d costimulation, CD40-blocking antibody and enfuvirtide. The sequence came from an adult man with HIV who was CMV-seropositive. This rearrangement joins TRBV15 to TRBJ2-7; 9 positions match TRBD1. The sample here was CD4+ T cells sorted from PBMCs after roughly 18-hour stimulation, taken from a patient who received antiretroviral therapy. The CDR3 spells CATSRDLGTGLEQYF. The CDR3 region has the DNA TGTGCCACCAGCAGAGATCTAGGGACAGGGCTCGAGCAGTACTTC.